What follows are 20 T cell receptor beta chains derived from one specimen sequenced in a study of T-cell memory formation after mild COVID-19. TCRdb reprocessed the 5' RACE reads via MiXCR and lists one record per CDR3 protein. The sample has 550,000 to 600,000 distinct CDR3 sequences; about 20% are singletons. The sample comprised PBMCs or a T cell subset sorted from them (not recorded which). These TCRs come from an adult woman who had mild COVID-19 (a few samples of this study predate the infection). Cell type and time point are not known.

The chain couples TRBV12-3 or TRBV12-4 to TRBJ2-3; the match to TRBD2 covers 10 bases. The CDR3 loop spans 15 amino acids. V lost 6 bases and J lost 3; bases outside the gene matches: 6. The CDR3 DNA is TGTGCCAGCAGCACAGGACTAGCGGAGACAGATACGCAGTATTTT. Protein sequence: CASSTGLAETDTQYF.

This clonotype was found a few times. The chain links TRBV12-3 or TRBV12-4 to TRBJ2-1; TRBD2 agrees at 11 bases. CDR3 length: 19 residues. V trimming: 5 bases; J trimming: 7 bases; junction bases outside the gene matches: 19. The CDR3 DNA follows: TGTGCCAGCAGTATCCTTCAGAAGATAGCGGGAGGGCCTCTTAATGAGCAGTTCTTC. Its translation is CASSILQKIAGGPLNEQFF.

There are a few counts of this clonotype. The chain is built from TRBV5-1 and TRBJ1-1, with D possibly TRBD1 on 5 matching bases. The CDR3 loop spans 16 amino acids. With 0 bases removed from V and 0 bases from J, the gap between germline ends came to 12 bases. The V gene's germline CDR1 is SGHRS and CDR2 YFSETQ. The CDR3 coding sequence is TGCGCCAGCAGCTTGGAAGGCCCCAGGGTGAACACTGAAGCTTTCTTT. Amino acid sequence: CASSLEGPRVNTEAFF.

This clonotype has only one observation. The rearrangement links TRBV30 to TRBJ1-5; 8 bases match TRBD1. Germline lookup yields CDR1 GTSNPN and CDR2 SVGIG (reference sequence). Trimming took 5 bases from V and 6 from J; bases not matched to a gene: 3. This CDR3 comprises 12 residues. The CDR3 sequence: CAWDRGGQPQHF. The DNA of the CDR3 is TGTGCCTGGGACAGGGGCGGTCAGCCCCAGCATTTT.

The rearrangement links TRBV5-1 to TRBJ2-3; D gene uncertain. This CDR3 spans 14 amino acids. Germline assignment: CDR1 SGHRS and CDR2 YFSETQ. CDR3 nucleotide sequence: TGCGCGACCAAGAAGGAGTTTAGCACAGATACGCAGTATTTT. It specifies CATKKEFSTDTQYF.

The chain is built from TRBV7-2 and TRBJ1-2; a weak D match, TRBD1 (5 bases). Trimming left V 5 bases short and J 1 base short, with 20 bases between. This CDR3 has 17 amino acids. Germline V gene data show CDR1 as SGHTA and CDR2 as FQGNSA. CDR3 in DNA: TGTGCCAGCAGCCTCTCTACCAGGGAGATGATTAACTATGGCTACACCTTC. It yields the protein CASSLSTREMINYGYTF. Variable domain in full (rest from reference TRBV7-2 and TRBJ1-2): GAGVSQSPSNKVTEKGKDVELRCDPISGHTALYWYRQSLGQGLEFLIYFQGNSAPDKSGLPSDRFSAERTGGSVSTLTIQRTQQEDSAVYLCASSLSTREMINYGYTFGSGTRLTVV.

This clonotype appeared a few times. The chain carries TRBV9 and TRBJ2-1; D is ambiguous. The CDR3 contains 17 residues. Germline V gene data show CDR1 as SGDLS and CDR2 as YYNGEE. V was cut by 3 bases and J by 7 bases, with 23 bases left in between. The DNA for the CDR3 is TGTGCCAGCAGCGGGTGGACGGCCGAAAGGCTGGGGAATGAGCAGTTCTTC. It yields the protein CASSGWTAERLGNEQFF. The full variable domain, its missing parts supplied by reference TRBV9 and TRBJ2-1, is DSGVTQTPKHLITATGQRVTLRCSPRSGDLSVYWYQQSLDQGLQFLIQYYNGEERAKGNILERFSAQQFPDLHSELNLSSLELGDSALYFCASSGWTAERLGNEQFFGPGTRLTVL.

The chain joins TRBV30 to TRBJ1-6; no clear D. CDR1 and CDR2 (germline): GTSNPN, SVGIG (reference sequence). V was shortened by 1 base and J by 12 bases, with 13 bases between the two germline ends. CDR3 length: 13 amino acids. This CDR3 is CAWSEVSPQPLHF. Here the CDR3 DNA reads TGTGCCTGGAGTGAGGTCAGCCCTCAACCCCTCCACTTT.

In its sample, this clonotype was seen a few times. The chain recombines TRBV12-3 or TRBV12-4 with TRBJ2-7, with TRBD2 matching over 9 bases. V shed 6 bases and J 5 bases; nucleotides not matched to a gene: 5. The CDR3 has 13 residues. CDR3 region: CASRREGWNEQYF. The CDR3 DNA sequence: TGTGCCAGCAGGCGGGAGGGGTGGAACGAGCAGTACTTC.

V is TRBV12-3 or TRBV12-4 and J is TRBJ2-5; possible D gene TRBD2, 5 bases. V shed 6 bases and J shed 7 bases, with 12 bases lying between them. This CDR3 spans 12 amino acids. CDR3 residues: CASRLELGTQYF. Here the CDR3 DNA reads TGTGCCAGCAGACTAGAGCTGGGGACCCAGTACTTC.

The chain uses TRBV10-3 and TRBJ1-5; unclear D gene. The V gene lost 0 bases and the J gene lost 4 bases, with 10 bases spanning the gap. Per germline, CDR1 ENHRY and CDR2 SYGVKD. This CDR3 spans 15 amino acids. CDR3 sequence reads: CAISESVATNQPQHF. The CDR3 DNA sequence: TGTGCCATCAGTGAGTCGGTAGCAACTAATCAGCCCCAGCATTTT.

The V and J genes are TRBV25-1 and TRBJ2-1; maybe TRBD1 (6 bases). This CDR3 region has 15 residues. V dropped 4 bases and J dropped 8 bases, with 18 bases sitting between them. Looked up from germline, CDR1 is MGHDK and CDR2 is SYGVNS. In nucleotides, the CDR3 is TGTGCCAGCAGTGCCTCTGTGGGGGCCGGGGATGAGCAGTTCTTC. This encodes CASSASVGAGDEQFF.

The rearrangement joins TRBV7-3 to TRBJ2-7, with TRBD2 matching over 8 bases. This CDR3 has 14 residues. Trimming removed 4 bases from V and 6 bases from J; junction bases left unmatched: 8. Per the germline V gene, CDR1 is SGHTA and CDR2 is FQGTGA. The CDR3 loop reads CASSSGLGRGEQYF. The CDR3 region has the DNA TGTGCCAGCAGCTCGGGACTAGGTCGGGGCGAGCAGTACTTC.

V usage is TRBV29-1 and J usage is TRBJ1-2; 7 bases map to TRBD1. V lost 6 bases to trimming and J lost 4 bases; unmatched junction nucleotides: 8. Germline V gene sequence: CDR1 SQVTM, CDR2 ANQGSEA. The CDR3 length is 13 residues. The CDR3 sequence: CSVRQGGSYGYTF. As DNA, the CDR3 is TGCAGCGTAAGACAGGGAGGGAGCTATGGCTACACCTTC.

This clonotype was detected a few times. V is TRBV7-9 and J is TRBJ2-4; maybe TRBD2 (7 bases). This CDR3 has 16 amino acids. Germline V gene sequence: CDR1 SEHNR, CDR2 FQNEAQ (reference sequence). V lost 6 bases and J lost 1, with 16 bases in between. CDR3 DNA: TGTGCCAGCAGAGGGGGGGGTATGGCGGCCAAAAACATTCAGTACTTC. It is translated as CASRGGGMAAKNIQYF. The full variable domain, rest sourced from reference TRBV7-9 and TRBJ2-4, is DTGVSQNPRHKITKRGQNVTFRCDPISEHNRLYWYRQTLGQGPEFLTYFQNEAQLEKSRLLSDRFSAERPKGSFSTLEIQRTEQGDSAMYLCASRGGGMAAKNIQYFGAGTRLSVL.

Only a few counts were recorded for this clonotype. The CDR3 loop is CSARGGYRSYEQYF. The CDR3 DNA follows: TGCAGTGCTAGAGGAGGGTACAGAAGCTACGAGCAGTACTTC. V and J are TRBV20-1 and TRBJ2-7; TRBD2 is a possible D gene (5 bases). CDR1 is DFQATT and CDR2 is SNEGSKA in the germline V gene (reference sequence). CDR3 size: 14 residues. V was clipped by 1 base and J by 3 bases, with 13 bases between them.

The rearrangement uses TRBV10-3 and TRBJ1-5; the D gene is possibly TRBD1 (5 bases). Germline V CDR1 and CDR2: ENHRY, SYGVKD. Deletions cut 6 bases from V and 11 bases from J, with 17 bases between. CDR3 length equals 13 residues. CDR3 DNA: TGTGCCATCAGGGACACCTCCTCAGGGTCCCAGCATTTT. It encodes CAIRDTSSGSQHF.

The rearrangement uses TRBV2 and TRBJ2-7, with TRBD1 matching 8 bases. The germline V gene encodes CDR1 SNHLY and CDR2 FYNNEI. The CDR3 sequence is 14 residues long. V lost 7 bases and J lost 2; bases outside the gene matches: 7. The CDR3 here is CASNRGQGPYEQYF. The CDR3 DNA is TGTGCCAGCAATCGAGGACAGGGCCCCTACGAGCAGTACTTC.

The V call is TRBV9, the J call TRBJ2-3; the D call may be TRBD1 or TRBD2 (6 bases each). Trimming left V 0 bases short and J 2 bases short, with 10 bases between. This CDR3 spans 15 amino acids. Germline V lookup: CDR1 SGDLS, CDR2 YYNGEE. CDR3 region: CASSVGGATTDTQYF. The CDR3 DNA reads TGTGCCAGCAGCGTAGGGGGGGCTACCACAGATACGCAGTATTTT. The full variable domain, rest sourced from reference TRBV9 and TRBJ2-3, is DSGVTQTPKHLITATGQRVTLRCSPRSGDLSVYWYQQSLDQGLQFLIQYYNGEERAKGNILERFSAQQFPDLHSELNLSSLELGDSALYFCASSVGGATTDTQYFGPGTRLTVL.

The CDR3 DNA is TGCAGCGTTGGAGCTAGCGGGAATGAGCAGTTCTTC. Protein: CSVGASGNEQFF. The rearrangement uses TRBV29-1 and TRBJ2-1; the match to TRBD2 covers 8 bases. The ends lost 4 bases at V and 7 bases at J; junction bases unmatched: 3. The CDR3 has 12 amino acids. Germline CDR1 reads SQVTM; CDR2 reads ANQGSEA.